This T cell receptor (beta chain) derives from a study of blood T cell repertoires in COVID-19. Study summary: COVID-19 samples collected from the United States, Italy and Spain covered acute and convalescent phases. T cells, B-cell-depleted T cells, or PBMCs supplied cDNA or gDNA.

Germline V gene lookup returns CDR1 WNHNN and CDR2 SYGVQD (reference sequence). The junction had 8 bases not matched to a gene; V was cut back by 10 bases and J by 4 bases. The CDR3 runs 15 residues. Patients from Seattle were sampled longitudinally, starting during active infection. This clone was seen a single time. The assay was immunoSEQ multiplex PCR, and TCRdb's table has in-frame clones only and misses some. The sample has a few hundred thousand clones; about 90% are singletons. The genes are TRBV10-1 and TRBJ2-3; 13 bases align to TRBD2. Sequencing was carried out using peripheral blood. This receptor was obtained from a man aged 18 to 30 with COVID-19, enrolled during active disease. The CDR3 reads CATTSGGAGPDTQYF. The CDR3 nucleotides read TGCGCCACTACTAGCGGGGGGGCCGGCCCAGATACGCAGTATTTT.